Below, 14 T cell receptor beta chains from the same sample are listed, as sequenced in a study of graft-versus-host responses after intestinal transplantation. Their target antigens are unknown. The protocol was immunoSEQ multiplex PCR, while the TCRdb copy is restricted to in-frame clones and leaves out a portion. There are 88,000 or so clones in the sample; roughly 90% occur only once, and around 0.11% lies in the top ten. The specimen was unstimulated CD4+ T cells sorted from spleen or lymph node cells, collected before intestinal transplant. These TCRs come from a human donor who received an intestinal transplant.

The CDR3 region is CASSPSWSGSLSSYNEQFF. The CDR3, as DNA: TGTGCCAGCAGCCCCTCTTGGAGCGGGTCACTAAGCTCCTACAATGAGCAGTTCTTC. The V call is TRBV7-8, the J call TRBJ2-1, with a weak D call TRBD2 (6 bases). The CDR3 contains 19 residues. V lost 5 bases to trimming and J lost 0 bases, with 23 bases between them. The germline V gene encodes CDR1 SGHVS and CDR2 FQNEAQ.

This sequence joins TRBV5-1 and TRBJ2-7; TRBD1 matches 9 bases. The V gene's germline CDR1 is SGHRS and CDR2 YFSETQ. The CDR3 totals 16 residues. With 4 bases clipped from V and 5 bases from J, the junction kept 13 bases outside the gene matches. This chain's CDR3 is CASSPGGTGGSHEQYF. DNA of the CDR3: TGCGCCAGCAGCCCTGGCGGTACAGGGGGCTCACACGAGCAGTACTTC.

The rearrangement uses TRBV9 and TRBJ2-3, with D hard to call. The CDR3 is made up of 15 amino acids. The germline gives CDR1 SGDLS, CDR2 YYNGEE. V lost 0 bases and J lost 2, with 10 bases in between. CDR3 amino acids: CASSVGAKVTDTQYF. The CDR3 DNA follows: TGTGCCAGCAGCGTAGGGGCGAAGGTCACAGATACGCAGTATTTT.

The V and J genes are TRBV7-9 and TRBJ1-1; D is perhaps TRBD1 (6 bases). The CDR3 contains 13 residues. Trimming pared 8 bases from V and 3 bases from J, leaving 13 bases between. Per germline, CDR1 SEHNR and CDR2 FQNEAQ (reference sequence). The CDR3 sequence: CASDGTGYTEAFF. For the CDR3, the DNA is TGTGCCAGCGATGGAACAGGGTACACTGAAGCTTTCTTT.

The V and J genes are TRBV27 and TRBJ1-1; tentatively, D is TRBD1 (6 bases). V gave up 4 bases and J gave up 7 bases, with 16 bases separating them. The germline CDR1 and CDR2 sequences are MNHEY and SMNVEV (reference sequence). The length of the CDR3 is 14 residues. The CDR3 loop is CASSSHREGDEAFF. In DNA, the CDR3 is TGTGCCAGCAGTTCACACAGGGAGGGGGATGAAGCTTTCTTT.

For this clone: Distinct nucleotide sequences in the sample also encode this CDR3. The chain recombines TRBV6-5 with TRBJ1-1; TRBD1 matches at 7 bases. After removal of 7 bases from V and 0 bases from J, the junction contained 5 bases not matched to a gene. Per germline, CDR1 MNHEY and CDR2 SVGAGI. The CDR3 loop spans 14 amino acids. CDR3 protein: CASIPGQLNTEAFF. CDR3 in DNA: TGTGCCAGCATTCCGGGACAGCTGAACACTGAAGCTTTCTTT.

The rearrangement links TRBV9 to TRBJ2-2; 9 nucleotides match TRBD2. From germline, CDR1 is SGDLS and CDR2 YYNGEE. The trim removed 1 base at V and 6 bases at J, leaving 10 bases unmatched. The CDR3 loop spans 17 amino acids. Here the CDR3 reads CASSVWSAGGPAGELFF. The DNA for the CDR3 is TGTGCCAGCAGCGTATGGTCGGCGGGGGGGCCTGCCGGGGAGCTGTTTTTT.

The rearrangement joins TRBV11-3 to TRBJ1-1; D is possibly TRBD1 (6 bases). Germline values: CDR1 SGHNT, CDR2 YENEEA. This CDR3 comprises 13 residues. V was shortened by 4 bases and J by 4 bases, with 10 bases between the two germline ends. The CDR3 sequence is CASSSQGFTEAFF. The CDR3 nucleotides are TGTGCCAGCAGCTCACAGGGATTCACTGAAGCTTTCTTT.

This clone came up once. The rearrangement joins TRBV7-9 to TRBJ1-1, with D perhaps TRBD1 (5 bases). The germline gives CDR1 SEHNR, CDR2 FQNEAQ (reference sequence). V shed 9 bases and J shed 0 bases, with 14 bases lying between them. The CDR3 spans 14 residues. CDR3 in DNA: TGTGCCAGTCTGCCGGGGGGGGTGAACACTGAAGCTTTCTTT. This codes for CASLPGGVNTEAFF.

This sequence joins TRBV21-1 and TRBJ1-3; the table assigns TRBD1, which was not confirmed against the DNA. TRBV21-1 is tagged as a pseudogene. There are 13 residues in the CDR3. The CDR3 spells CATPDRGLNTIYF. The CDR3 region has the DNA TGTGCCACCCCGGACAGGGGGCTGAACACCATATATTTT.

The CDR3 DNA sequence: TGTGCCAGCAGTAACGGACAGGGAACCTATGGCTACACCTTC. Protein product: CASSNGQGTYGYTF. V is TRBV6-5 and J is TRBJ1-2, with 8 nucleotides matching TRBD1. J gave up 4 bases and V 5 bases, and 6 bases lay outside the gene matches. Germline lookup yields CDR1 MNHEY and CDR2 SVGAGI. The CDR3 contains 14 residues.

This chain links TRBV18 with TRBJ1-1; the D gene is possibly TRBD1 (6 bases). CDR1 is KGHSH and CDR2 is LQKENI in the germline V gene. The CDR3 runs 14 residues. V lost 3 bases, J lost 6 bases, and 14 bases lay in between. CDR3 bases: TGTGCCAGCTCACCGGTAGGGGGGGCCCCTGAAGCTTTCTTT. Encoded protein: CASSPVGGAPEAFF. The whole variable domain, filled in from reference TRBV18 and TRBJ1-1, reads NAGVMQNPRHLVRRRGQEARLRCSPMKGHSHVYWYRQLPEEGLKFMVYLQKENIIDESGMPKERFSAEFPKEGPSILRIQQVVRGDSAAYFCASSPVGGAPEAFFGQGTRLTVV.

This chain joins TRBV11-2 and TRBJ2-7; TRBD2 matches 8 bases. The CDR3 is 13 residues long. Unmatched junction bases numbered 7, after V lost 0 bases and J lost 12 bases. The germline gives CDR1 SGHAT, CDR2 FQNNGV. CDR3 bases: TGTGCCAGCAGCTTAGATCGGGGGGGCCGGCCGTACTTC. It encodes CASSLDRGGRPYF.

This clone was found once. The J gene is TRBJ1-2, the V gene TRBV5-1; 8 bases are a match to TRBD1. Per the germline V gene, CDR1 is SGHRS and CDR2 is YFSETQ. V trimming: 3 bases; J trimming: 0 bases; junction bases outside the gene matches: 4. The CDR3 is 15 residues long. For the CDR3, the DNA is TGCGCCAGCAGCTCGGGACAGGCAGCTAACTATGGCTACACCTTC. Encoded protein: CASSSGQAANYGYTF.